This TCR beta chain was observed in a study of T cell changes during pregnancy in multiple sclerosis. This CDR3 has 13 residues. Germline trimming cut 4 bases from V and 2 bases from J; bases unmatched to any gene: 1. Looked up from germline, CDR1 is KGHSH and CDR2 is LQKENI. The protocol was immunoSEQ multiplex PCR, while the TCRdb copy is restricted to in-frame clones and leaves out a portion. There are around 35,000 clones in the sample; about 91% occur only once, and 0.4% to 0.5% lies in the top ten. The clonotype originates from a female donor with multiple sclerosis, enrolled in a pregnancy study. This rearrangement joins TRBV18 to TRBJ1-2; TRBD1 agrees at 7 bases. Specimen: CD4+ T cells from peripheral blood mononuclear cells, collected after pregnancy. CDR3 DNA: TGTGCCAGCTCACTGGACAGGAACTATGGCTACACCTTC. Protein: CASSLDRNYGYTF.